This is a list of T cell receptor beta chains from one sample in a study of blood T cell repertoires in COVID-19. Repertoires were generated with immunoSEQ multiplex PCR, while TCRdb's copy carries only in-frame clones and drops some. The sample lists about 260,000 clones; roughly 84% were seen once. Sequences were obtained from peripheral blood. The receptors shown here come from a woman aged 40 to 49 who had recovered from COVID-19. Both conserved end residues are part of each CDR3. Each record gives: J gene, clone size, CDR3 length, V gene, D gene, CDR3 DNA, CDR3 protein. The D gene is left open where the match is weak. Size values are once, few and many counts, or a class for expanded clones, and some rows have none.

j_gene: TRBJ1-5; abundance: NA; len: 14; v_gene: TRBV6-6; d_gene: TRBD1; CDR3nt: TGTGCCAGCATAGAACAGGGGGCTGGTCAGCCCCAGCATTTT; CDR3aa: CASIEQGAGQPQHF
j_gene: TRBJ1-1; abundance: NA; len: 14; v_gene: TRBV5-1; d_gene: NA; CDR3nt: TGCGCCAGCAGCTTGCTGGAGAGGGACACTGAAGCTTTCTTT; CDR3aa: CASSLLERDTEAFF
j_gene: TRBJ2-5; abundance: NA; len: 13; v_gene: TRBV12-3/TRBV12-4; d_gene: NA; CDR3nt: TGTGCCAGCAGTTTACCCCCTCAAGAGACCCAGTACTTC; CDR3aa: CASSLPPQETQYF
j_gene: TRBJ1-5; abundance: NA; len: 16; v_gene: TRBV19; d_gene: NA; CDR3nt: TGTGCCAGTAGTATTAGGACAGCCCTCGGCAATCAGCCCCAGCATTTT; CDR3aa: CASSIRTALGNQPQHF
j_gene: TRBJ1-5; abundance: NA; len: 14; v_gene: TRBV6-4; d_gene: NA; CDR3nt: TGTGCCAGCAGTGACTTTGTAGGGAGATCGCCCCAGCATTTT; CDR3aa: CASSDFVGRSPQHF
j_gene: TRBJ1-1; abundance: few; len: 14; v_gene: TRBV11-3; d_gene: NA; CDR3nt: TGTGCCAGCAGCTCCCCCAGGGGCAGGAATGAAGCTTTCTTT; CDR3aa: CASSSPRGRNEAFF
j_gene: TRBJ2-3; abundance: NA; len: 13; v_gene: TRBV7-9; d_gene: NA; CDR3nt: TGTTTAGAGAGGACAGCTAACACAGATACGCAGTATTTT; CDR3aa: CLERTANTDTQYF
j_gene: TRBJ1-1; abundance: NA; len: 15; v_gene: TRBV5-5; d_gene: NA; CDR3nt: TGTGCCAGCAGCTTGGCCGGGAGAGGGAACACTGAAGCTTTCTTT; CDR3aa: CASSLAGRGNTEAFF
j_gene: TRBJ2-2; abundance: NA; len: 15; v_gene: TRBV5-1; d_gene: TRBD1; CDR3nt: TGCGCCAGCAGCGGGGACAGCTCTAACACCGGGGAGCTGTTTTTT; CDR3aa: CASSGDSSNTGELFF
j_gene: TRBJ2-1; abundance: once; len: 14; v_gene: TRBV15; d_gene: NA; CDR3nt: TGTGCCACCAGCACGCCTGGTGAGGTCAATGAGCAGTTCTTC; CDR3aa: CATSTPGEVNEQFF
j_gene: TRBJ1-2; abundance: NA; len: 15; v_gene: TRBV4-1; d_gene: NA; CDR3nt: TGCGCCAGCAGCCAATCAGGGGTGATTCGTGCTGGCTACACCTTC; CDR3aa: CASSQSGVIRAGYTF
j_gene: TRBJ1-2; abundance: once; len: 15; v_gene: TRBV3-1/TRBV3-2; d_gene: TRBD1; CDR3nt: TGTGCCAGCAGCCAGCCCGGGACAGGGGTTTATGGCTACACCTTC; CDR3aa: CASSQPGTGVYGYTF
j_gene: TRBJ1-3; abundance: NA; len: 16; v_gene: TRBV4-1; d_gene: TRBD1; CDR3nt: TGCGCCAGCAGCCAAGAAGGAGACAGGGGTGGAAACACCATATATTTT; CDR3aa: CASSQEGDRGGNTIYF
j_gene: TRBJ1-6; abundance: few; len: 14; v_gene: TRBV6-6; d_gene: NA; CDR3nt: TGTGCCAGCAGCAGACAGGCTAGCGGTTCACCCCTCCACTTT; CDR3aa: CASSRQASGSPLHF
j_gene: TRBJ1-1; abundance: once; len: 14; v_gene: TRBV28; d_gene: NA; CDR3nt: TGTGCCAGCAGTTTCCCCACAGAGAACACTGAAGCTTTCTTT; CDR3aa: CASSFPTENTEAFF
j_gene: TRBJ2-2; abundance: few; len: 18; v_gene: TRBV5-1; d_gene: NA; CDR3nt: TGCGCCAGCAGCTTGGTCCGGGCAGCTAGCCTGAACACCGGGGAGCTGTTTTTT; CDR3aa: CASSLVRAASLNTGELFF
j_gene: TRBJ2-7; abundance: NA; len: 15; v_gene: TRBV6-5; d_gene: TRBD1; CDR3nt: TGTGCCAGCAGTTACTCGGGCAGGGGGCTTTACGAGCAGTACTTC; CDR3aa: CASSYSGRGLYEQYF
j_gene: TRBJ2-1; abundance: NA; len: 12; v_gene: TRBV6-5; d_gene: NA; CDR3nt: TGTGCCAGCAGGGAGGGACTGGGTGAGCAGTTCTTC; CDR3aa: CASREGLGEQFF
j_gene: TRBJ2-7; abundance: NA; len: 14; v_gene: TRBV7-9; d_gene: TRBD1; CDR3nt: TGTGCCAGCAGCACTGGGACAGTAGCCTTTGAGCAGTACTTC; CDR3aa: CASSTGTVAFEQYF
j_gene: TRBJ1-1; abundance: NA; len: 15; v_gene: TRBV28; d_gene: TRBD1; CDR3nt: TGTGCCAGCAGTTTAAGATCAGGGGGTGTCACTGAAGCTTTCTTT; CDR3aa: CASSLRSGGVTEAFF
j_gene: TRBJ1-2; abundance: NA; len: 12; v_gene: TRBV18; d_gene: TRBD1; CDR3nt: TGTGCCAGCTCACCAGACAGGGATGGCTACACCTTC; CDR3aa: CASSPDRDGYTF
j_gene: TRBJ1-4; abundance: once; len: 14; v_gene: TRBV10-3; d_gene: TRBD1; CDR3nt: TGTGCCATCAGTGGGAAGGGGGCAGGTGAAAAACTGTTTTTT; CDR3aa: CAISGKGAGEKLFF
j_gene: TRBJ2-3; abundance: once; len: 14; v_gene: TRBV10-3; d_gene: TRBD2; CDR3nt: TGTGCCACCCGGAGCGGGGAAGGCACAGATACGCAGTATTTT; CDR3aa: CATRSGEGTDTQYF
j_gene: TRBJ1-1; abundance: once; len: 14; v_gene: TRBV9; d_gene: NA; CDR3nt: TGTGCCAGCAGCGTACAGGGGTCGGTCACTGAAGCTTTCTTT; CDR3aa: CASSVQGSVTEAFF
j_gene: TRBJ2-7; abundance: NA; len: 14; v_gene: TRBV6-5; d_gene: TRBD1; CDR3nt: TGTGCCAGCAGTAGAGGGGACAGGGGGTACGAGCAGTACTTC; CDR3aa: CASSRGDRGYEQYF
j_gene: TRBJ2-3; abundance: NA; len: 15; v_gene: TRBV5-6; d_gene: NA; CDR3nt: TGTGCCAGCAGCTTGGTTGCGGGGGCGCCAGATACGCAGTATTTT; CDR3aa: CASSLVAGAPDTQYF
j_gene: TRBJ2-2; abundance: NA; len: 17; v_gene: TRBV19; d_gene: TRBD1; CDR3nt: TGTGCCAGTAGTATTCTGTGGCGGCAGGGGGTCACCGGGGAGCTGTTTTTT; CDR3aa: CASSILWRQGVTGELFF
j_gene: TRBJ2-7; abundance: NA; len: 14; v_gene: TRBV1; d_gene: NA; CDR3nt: TGCACCAGTAAGGAGGGGCTAGCGGGTCACGAGCAGTACTTC; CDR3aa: CTSKEGLAGHEQYF
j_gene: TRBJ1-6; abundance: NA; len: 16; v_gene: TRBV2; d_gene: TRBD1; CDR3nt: TGTGCCAGCACTCCAGGGACAGGCTGGCGCGGTTCACCCCTCCACTTT; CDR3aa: CASTPGTGWRGSPLHF
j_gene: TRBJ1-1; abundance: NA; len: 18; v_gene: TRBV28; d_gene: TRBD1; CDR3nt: TGTGCCAGCAGCCTCCCCCCGGACAGGGGGGGGATGAACACTGAAGCTTTCTTT; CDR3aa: CASSLPPDRGGMNTEAFF
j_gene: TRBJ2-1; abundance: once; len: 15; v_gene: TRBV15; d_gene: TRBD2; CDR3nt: TGTGCCACCAGCAGTGGACTAGCGGGGGCCCTTGAGCAGTTCTTC; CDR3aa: CATSSGLAGALEQFF